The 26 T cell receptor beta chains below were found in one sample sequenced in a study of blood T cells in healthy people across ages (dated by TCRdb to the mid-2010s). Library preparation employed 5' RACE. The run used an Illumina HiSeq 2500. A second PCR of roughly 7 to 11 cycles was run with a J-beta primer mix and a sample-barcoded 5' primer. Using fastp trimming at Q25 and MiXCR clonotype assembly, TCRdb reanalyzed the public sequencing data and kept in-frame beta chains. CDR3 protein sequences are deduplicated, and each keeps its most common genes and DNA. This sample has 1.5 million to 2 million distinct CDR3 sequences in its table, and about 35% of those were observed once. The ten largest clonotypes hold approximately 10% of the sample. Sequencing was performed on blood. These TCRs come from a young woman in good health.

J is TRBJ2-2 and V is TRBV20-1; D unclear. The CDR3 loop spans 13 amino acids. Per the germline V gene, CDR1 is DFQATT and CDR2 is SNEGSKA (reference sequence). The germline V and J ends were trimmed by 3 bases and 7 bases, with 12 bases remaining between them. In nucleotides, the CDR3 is TGCAGTGCTAGGGCCGCAACCGGCGGGGAGCTGTTTTTT. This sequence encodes CSARAATGGELFF.

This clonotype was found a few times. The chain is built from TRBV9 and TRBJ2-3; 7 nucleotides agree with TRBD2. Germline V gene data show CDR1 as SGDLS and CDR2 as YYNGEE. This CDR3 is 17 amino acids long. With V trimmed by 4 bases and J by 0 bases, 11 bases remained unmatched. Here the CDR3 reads CASSLQAGYASTDTQYF. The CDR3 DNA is TGTGCCAGCAGCCTACAAGCGGGATATGCTAGCACAGATACGCAGTATTTT.

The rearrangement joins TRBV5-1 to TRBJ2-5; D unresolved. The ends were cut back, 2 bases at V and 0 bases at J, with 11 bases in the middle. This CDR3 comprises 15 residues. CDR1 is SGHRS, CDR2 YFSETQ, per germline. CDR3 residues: CASSLSRPDQETQYF. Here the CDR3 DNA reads TGCGCCAGCAGCTTATCCCGGCCAGACCAAGAGACCCAGTACTTC.

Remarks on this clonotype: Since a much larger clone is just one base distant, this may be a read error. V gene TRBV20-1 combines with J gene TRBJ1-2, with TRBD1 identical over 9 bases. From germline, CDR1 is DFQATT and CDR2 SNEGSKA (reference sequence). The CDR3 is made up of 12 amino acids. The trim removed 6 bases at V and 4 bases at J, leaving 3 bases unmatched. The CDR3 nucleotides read TGCAGTGCCTCGGACAGGGGCTATGGCTACACCTTC. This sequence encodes CSASDRGYGYTF.

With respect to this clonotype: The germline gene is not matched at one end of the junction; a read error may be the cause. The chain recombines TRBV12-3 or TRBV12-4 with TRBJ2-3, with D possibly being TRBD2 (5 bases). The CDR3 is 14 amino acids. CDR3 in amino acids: CANSLWESRDTQYF. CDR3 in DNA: TGTGCCAACAGTTTATGGGAGAGTCGGGATACGCAGTATTTT.

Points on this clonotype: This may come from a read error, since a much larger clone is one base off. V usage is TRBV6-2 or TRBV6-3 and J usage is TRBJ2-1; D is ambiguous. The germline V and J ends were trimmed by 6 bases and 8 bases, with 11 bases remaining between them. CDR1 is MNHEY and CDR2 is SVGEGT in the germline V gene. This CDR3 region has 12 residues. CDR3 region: CASSPQDDEQFF. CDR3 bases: TGTGCCAGCAGCCCCCAGGACGATGAGCAGTTCTTC.

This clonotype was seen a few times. CDR3 sequence: CASSPRGFDYNEQFF. CDR3 in DNA: TGTGCCAGCTCACCTCGGGGTTTCGACTACAATGAGCAGTTCTTC. The V gene is TRBV18, the J gene TRBJ2-1, with a tentative D call TRBD2 (5 bases). CDR1 and CDR2 (germline): KGHSH, LQKENI. This CDR3 is built from 15 residues. V dropped 3 bases and J dropped 3 bases, with 12 bases sitting between them.

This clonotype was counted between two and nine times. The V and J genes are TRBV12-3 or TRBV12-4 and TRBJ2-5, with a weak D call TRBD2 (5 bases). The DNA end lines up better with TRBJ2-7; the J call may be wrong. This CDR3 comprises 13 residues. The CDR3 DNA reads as TGTGCCAGCAGTTTTAAGGCCGGGGACGAGCAGTACTTC. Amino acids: CASSFKAGDEQYF.

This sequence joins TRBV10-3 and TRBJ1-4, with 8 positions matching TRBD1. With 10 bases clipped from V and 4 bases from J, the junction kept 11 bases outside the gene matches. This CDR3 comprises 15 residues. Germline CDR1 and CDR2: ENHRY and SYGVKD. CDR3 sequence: CATRDRGAFNEKLFF. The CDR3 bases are TGTGCCACCCGAGACAGGGGTGCTTTTAATGAAAAACTGTTTTTT.

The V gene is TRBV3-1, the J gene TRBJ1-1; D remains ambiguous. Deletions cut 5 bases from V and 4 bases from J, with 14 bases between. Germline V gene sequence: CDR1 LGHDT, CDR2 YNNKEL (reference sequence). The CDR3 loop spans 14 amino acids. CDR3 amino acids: CASSSRATGTEAFF. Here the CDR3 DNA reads TGTGCCAGCAGCTCTAGGGCGACGGGCACTGAAGCTTTCTTT.

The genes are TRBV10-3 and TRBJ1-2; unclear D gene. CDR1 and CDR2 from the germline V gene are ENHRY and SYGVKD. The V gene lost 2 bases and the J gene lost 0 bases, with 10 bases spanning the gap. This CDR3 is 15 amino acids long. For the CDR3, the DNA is TGTGCCATCAGTGAGGCTCCAGATGCTAACTATGGCTACACCTTC. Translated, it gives CAISEAPDANYGYTF.

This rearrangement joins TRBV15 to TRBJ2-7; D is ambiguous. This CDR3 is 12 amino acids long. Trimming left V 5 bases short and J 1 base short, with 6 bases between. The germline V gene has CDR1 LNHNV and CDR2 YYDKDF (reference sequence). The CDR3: CATSGQSYEQYF. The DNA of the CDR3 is TGTGCCACCAGCGGGCAGTCCTACGAGCAGTACTTC.

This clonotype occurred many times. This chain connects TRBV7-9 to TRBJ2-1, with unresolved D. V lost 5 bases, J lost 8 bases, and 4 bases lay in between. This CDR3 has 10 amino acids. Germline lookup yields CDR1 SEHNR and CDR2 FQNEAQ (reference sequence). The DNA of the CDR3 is TGTGCCAGCAGCCGCTATGAGCAGTTCTTC. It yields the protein CASSRYEQFF.

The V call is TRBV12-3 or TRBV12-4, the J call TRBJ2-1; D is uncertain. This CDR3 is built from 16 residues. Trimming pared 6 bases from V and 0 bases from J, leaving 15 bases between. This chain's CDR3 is CASSSRLGTSYNEQFF. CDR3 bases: TGTGCCAGCAGCTCACGGTTGGGTACCTCCTACAATGAGCAGTTCTTC.

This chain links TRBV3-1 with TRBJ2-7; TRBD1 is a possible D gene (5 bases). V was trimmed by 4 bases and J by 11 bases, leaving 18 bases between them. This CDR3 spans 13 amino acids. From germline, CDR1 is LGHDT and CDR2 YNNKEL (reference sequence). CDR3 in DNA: TGTGCCAGCAGCCCGGGTCAGGGCGCCACTAAGTACTTC. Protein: CASSPGQGATKYF.

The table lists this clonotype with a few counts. CDR3: CSVDLAGANQETQYF. The CDR3 nucleotides are TGCAGCGTTGACCTAGCGGGGGCTAACCAAGAGACCCAGTACTTC. The chain couples TRBV29-1 to TRBJ2-5; 10 bases are a match to TRBD2. The V gene's germline CDR1 is SQVTM and CDR2 ANQGSEA. V lost 3 bases and J lost 0; bases outside the gene matches: 4. The CDR3 loop spans 15 amino acids.

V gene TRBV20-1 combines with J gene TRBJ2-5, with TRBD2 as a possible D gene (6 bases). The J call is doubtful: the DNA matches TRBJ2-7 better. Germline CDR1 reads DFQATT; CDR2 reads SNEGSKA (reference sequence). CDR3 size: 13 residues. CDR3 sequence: CSARGSSDYEQYF. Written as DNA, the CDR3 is TGCAGTGCTAGAGGTTCTAGCGACTACGAGCAGTACTTC.

This CDR3 is CSASPHSNYGYTF. CDR3 nucleotide sequence: TGCAGTGCTAGTCCTCACAGTAACTATGGCTACACCTTC. V and J are TRBV20-1 and TRBJ1-2; D uncertain. CDR1 and CDR2 (germline): DFQATT, SNEGSKA (reference sequence). V was clipped by 3 bases and J by 1 base, with 9 bases between them. The CDR3 runs to 13 residues.

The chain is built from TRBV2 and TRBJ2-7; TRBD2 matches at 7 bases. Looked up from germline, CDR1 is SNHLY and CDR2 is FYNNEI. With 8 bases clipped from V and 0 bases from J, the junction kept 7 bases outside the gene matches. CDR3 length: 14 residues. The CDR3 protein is CASESGTTSYEQYF. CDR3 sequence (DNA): TGTGCCAGCGAATCCGGGACTACCTCCTACGAGCAGTACTTC.

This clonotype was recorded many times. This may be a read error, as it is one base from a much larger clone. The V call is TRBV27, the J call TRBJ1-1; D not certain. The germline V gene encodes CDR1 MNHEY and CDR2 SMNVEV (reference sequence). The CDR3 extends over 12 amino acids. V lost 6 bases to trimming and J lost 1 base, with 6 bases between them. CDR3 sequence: CASRLGNTEAFF. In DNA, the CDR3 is TGTGCCAGCAGATTGGGGAACACTGAAGCTTTCTTT.

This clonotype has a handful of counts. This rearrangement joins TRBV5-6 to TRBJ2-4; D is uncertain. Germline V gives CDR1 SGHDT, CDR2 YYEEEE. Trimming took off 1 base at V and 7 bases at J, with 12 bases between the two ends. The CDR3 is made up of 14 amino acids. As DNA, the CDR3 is TGTGCCAGCAGCTTGAAGGGTGGTAGCAACATTCAGTACTTC. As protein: CASSLKGGSNIQYF.

CDR3 amino acids: CASSQDRHLTDTQYF. For the CDR3, the DNA is TGTGCCAGCAGCCAAGATCGTCACTTGACAGATACGCAGTATTTT. V usage is TRBV3-1 and J usage is TRBJ2-3; no definite D call. Germline CDR1 and CDR2: LGHDT and YNNKEL (reference sequence). Trimming cost V 0 bases and J 3 bases, with 10 bases left between them. The CDR3 runs to 15 residues.

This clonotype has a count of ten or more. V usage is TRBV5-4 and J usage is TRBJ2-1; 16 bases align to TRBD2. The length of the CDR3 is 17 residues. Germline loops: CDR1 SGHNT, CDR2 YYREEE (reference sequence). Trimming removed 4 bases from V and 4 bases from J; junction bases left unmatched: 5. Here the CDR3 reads CASSRGLAGGLYNEQFF. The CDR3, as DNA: TGTGCCAGCAGCCGGGGACTAGCGGGGGGGTTATACAATGAGCAGTTCTTC.

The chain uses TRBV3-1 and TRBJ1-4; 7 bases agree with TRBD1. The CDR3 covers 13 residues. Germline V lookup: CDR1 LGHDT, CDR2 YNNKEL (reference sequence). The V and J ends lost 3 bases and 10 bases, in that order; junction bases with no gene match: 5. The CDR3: CASSQGQGGKLFF. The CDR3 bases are TGTGCCAGCAGCCAGGGGCAGGGGGGAAAACTGTTTTTT.

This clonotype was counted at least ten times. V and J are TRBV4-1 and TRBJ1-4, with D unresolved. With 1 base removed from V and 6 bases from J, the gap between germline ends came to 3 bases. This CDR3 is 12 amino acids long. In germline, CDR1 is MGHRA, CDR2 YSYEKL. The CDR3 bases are TGCGCCAGCAGCCAAGTCGATGAAAAACTGTTTTTT. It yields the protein CASSQVDEKLFF.

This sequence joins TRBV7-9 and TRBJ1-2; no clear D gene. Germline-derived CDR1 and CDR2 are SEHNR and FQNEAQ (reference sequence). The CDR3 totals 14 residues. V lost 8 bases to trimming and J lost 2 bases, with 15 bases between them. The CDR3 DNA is TGTGCCAGCGGGCCCGGCGGTGAAAACTATGGCTACACCTTC. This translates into CASGPGGENYGYTF.